This TCR beta chain is drawn from a study of control samples from healthy donors and cancer patients (dated by TCRdb to the early 2020s). From its cysteine to its phenylalanine, the CDR3 spans 13 amino acids. Kept here is only the CDR3 DNA, which spans 39 bases and is read in frame from base 1. CDR1 and CDR2, looked up from the germline V gene, are SNHLY and FYNNEI. V and J are trimmed by 3 bases and 3 bases, and the gene matches miss 1 base of the junction. To prepare the library, the immunoSEQ multiplex PCR assay was applied. Not all clones reach the TCRdb copy of this immuneACCESS table, which keeps in-frame sequences only. Checked studies attribute under half of the gap to unresolved V genes and leave the rest unexplained. Within this sample are over 100,000 clones, with around 90% of them counted one time only. The ten largest clones take up less than 7% of the sample. Comments on this clone: Its antigen is not yet known. The record has no base qualities; no much larger clone is one base away.

The sample taken for sequencing was blood. This clonotype originated in a man aged 18 to 30 in good health. The V and J genes are TRBV2 and TRBJ1-1; 7 middle bases align to TRBD1. The CDR3 loop reads CASSDDRDTEAFF. The DNA sequence follows: TGTGCCAGCAGTGATGACAGGGACACTGAAGCTTTCTTT.